These 13 T cell receptor beta chains share one sample of origin, sequenced in a study of blood T cell repertoires in COVID-19. TCRdb keeps only in-frame clones here, not all; method: immunoSEQ multiplex PCR. Of some 50,000 clones in the sample, 85% to 95% were seen once. Sequencing was done on a sample of peripheral blood. The receptors here all came from a man in his 60s with COVID-19, enrolled during active disease.

This chain connects TRBV2 to TRBJ1-5, with D perhaps matching TRBD1 (6 bases). The germline V and J ends were trimmed by 7 bases and 10 bases, with 17 bases remaining between them. Germline V gene sequence: CDR1 SNHLY, CDR2 FYNNEI. The CDR3 has 13 amino acids. In DNA, the CDR3 is TGTGCCAGCACTTTGGACAGTAGTCTACCCCAGCATTTT. As protein: CASTLDSSLPQHF.

The V gene is TRBV11-2, the J gene TRBJ1-2; a weak D match, TRBD1 (5 bases). Looked up from germline, CDR1 is SGHAT and CDR2 is FQNNGV. The CDR3 spans 15 residues. V dropped 0 bases and J dropped 2 bases, with 10 bases sitting between them. CDR3 sequence: CASSLEGQGNYGYTF. The CDR3 nucleotides are TGTGCCAGCAGCTTAGAGGGCCAGGGCAACTATGGCTACACCTTC.

The chain joins TRBV28 to TRBJ2-3, with TRBD2 identical over 8 bases. With V trimmed by 4 bases and J by 5 bases, 5 bases remained unmatched. CDR1 and CDR2 from the germline V gene are MDHEN and SYDVKM. The CDR3 runs to 14 residues. The CDR3 DNA is TGTGCCAGCAGTTCCGGGAGGGCGAGAGATACGCAGTATTTT. It codes for CASSSGRARDTQYF.

The J gene is TRBJ1-3, the V gene TRBV2; 9 nucleotides agree with TRBD1. The germline CDR1 and CDR2 sequences are SNHLY and FYNNEI. This CDR3 comprises 16 residues. V was clipped by 7 bases and J by 2 bases; unmatched bases: 9. CDR3 sequence reads: CASNKERQGAGNTIYF. DNA for the CDR3: TGTGCCAGCAACAAAGAACGACAGGGGGCTGGAAACACCATATATTTT.

This sequence joins TRBV28 and TRBJ2-7; tentative D call: TRBD1 (6 bases). This CDR3 has 12 residues. V was clipped by 5 bases and J by 4 bases, with 9 bases between them. Germline V gives CDR1 MDHEN, CDR2 SYDVKM. This CDR3 is CASSQGLYEQYF. The CDR3 bases are TGTGCCAGCAGTCAGGGGCTTTACGAGCAGTACTTC.

The chain recombines TRBV29-1 with TRBJ1-2, with TRBD1 matching 7 bases. V dropped 4 bases and J dropped 1; count of bases not matched to a gene: 6. This CDR3 is built from 14 residues. Germline CDR1 reads SQVTM; CDR2 reads ANQGSEA. The CDR3 region is CSVVHRGGNYGYTF. The CDR3 DNA follows: TGCAGCGTTGTCCACAGGGGAGGTAACTATGGCTACACCTTC.

V usage is TRBV6-6 and J usage is TRBJ2-1; the match to TRBD1 covers 8 bases. After removal of 7 bases from V and 0 bases from J, the junction contained 5 bases not matched to a gene. The CDR3 contains 15 residues. CDR1 and CDR2 from the germline V gene are MNHNY and SVGAGI (reference sequence). The chain's CDR3 is CASMRTGYSYNEQFF. CDR3 nucleotides: TGTGCCAGCATGCGGACAGGGTACTCCTACAATGAGCAGTTCTTC.

The CDR3 reads CASTPRASGRRPSYEQYF. CDR3 in DNA: TGTGCCAGCACCCCACGGGCTAGCGGGAGGCGACCATCCTACGAGCAGTACTTC. The rearrangement links TRBV7-9 to TRBJ2-7; 11 bases agree with TRBD2. The V gene's germline CDR1 is SEHNR and CDR2 FQNEAQ (reference sequence). With V trimmed by 7 bases and J by 1 base, 15 bases remained unmatched. The CDR3 runs to 18 residues.

The rearrangement uses TRBV7-8 and TRBJ2-1; 7 bases fit TRBD2. Germline V gene sequence: CDR1 SGHVS, CDR2 FQNEAQ. The trim removed 2 bases at V and 8 bases at J, leaving 12 bases unmatched. This CDR3 spans 16 amino acids. As DNA, the CDR3 is TGTGCCAGCAGCTTATCCTGGGGGGGTCCGGGCGATGAGCAGTTCTTC. Its translation: CASSLSWGGPGDEQFF. The variable domain in full, completed from reference TRBV7-8 and TRBJ2-1, reads GAGVSQSPRYKVAKRGQDVALRCDPISGHVSLFWYQQALGQGPEFLTYFQNEAQLDKSGLPSDRFFAERPEGSVSTLKIQRTQQEDSAVYLCASSLSWGGPGDEQFFGPGTRLTVL.

V usage is TRBV5-6 and J usage is TRBJ2-7; D is possibly TRBD2 (7 bases). Looked up from germline, CDR1 is SGHDT and CDR2 is YYEEEE. V lost 2 bases and J lost 4, with 13 bases in between. The CDR3 extends over 14 amino acids. The CDR3 region is CASSLPGGRYEQYF. The CDR3 DNA reads TGTGCCAGCAGCTTACCGGGGGGCCGATACGAGCAGTACTTC.

This clone has just a few counts. V gene TRBV25-1 combines with J gene TRBJ2-1, with D possibly matching TRBD1 (6 bases). The CDR3 contains 15 residues. The V and J ends lost 4 bases and 5 bases respectively, with 15 bases between them. Per the germline V gene, CDR1 is MGHDK and CDR2 is SYGVNS. The CDR3 DNA is TGTGCCAGCAGTGCACAGGGACAAGGAGACAATGAGCAGTTCTTC. Encoded protein: CASSAQGQGDNEQFF.

V usage is TRBV27 and J usage is TRBJ2-2; 9 positions agree with TRBD2. CDR1 and CDR2 from the germline V gene are MNHEY and SMNVEV (reference sequence). V lost 6 bases, J lost 6 bases, and 17 bases stayed unmatched. The CDR3 spans 18 residues. Here the CDR3 reads CASSPLAGPFGGSGELFF. In DNA form, the CDR3 reads TGTGCCAGCAGCCCGCTAGCGGGGCCCTTTGGGGGTTCCGGGGAGCTGTTTTTT.

V gene TRBV3-1 (or the pseudogene TRBV3-2) combines with J gene TRBJ2-4, with D possibly TRBD1 on 6 matching bases. Trimming stripped 1 base from V and 14 bases from J, with 12 bases between. From germline, CDR1 is LGHDT and CDR2 YNNKEL (reference sequence). The CDR3 loop spans 12 amino acids. The CDR3, as DNA: TGTGCCAGCAGCCAAGCGAACAGGGAGAAGTACTTC. This sequence encodes CASSQANREKYF.